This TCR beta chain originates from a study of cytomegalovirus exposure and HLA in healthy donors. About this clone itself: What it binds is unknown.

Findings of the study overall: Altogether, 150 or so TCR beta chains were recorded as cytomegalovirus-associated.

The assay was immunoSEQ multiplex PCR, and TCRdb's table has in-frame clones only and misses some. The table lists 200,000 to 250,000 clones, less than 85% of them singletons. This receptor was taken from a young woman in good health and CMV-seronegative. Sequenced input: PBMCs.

DNA for the CDR3: TGTGCCTGCCTTAGACGCAGGACCTCCTACGAGCAGTACTTC. Its protein product is CACLRRRTSYEQYF. The chain is built from TRBV30 and TRBJ2-7; D unresolved. The CDR3 sequence is 14 residues long. V was trimmed by 6 bases and J by 0 bases, leaving 15 bases between them. Germline V gene lookup returns CDR1 GTSNPN and CDR2 SVGIG (reference sequence).